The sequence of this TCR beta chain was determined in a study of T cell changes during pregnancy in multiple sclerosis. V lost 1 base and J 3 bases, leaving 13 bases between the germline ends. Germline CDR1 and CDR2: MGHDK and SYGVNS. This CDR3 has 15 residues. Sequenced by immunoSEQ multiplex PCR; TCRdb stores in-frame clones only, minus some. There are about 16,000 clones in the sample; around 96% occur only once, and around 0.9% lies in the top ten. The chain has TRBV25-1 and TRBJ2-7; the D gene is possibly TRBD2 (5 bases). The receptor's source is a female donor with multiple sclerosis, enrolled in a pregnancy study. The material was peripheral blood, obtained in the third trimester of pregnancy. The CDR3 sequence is CASSEWGTAVYEQYF. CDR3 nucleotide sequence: TGTGCCAGCAGTGAATGGGGAACAGCGGTCTACGAGCAGTACTTC.